The following is a T cell receptor beta chain sequence with its context. This CDR3 contains 14 residues. Germline CDR1 and CDR2: SNHLY and FYNNEI. Between the trimmed V and J ends, which lost 3 bases and 3 bases, there was a span of 9 bases. As for time point: 2014-2015 season, pre-vaccination. The data originate from a study of follicular helper T cells after annual influenza vaccination. TCRdb's copy holds only in-frame clones and misses some; the assay was immunoSEQ multiplex PCR. This sample has 10,000 to 15,000 clones, with just under 80% found just once. The clonotype was recovered from an adult who received the influenza vaccine. The chain recombines TRBV2 with TRBJ1-5; D is possibly TRBD1 (5 bases). The material sequenced was CXCR5- memory CD4+ T cells sorted from blood, taken on the day of influenza vaccination. The CDR3 is CASSEGGYNQPQHF. As DNA, the CDR3 is TGTGCCAGCAGTGAGGGGGGATACAATCAGCCCCAGCATTTT.